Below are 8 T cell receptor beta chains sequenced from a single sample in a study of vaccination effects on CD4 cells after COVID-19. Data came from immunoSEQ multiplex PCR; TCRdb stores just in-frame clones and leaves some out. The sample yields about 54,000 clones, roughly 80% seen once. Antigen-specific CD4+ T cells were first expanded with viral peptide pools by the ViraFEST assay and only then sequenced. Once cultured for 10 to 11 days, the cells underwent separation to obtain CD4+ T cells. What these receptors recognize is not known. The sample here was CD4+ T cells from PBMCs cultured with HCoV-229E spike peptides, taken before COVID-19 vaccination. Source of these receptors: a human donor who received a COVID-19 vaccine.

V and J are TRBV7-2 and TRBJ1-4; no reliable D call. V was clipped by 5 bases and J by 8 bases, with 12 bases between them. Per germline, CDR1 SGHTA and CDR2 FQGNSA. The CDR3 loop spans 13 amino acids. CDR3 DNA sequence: TGTGCCAGCAGCACCCGGGCCTACGAAAAACTGTTTTTT. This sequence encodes CASSTRAYEKLFF.

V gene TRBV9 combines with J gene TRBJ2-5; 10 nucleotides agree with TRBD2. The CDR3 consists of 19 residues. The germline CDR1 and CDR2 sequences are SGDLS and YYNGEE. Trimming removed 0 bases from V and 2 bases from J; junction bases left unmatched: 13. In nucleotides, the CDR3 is TGTGCCAGCAGCGTAGGGCGGATAGCGGGGGGCTCCGGACAAGAGACCCAGTACTTC. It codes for CASSVGRIAGGSGQETQYF.

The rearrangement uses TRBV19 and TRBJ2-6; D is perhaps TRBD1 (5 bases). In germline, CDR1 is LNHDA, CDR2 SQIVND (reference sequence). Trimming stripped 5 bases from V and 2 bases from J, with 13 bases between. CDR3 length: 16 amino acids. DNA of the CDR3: TGTGCCAGTAGTTGGGGCAGGGTGGCTGGGGCCAACGTCCTGACTTTC. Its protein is CASSWGRVAGANVLTF.

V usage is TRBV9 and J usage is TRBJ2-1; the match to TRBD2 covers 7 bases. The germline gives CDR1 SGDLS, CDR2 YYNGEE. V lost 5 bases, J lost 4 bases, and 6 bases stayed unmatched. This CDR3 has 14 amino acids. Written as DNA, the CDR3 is TGTGCCAGCAGTAAAGGGACTATATACAATGAGCAGTTCTTC. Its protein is CASSKGTIYNEQFF.

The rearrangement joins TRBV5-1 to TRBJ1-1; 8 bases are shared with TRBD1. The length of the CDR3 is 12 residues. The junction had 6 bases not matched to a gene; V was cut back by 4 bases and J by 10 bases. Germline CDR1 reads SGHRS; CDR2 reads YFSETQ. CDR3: CASSLETGGAFF. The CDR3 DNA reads TGCGCCAGCAGCCTGGAAACAGGGGGAGCTTTCTTT.

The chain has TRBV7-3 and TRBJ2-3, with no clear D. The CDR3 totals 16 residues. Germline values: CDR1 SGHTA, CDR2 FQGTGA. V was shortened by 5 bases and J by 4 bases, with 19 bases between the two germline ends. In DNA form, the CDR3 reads TGTGCCAGCAGCCCCACCGGAACGCGAGCGCCAGATACGCAGTATTTT. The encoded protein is CASSPTGTRAPDTQYF.

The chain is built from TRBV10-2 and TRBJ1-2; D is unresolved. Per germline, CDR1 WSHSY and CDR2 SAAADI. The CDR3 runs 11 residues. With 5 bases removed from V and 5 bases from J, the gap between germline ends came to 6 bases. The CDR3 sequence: CASSFLYGYTF. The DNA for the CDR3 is TGCGCCAGCAGTTTTTTATATGGCTACACCTTC.

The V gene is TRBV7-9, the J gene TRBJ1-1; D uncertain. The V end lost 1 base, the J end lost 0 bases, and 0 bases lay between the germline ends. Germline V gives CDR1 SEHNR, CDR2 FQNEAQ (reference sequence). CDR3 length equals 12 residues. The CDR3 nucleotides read TGTGCCAGCAGCTTAGTGAACACTGAAGCTTTCTTT. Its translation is CASSLVNTEAFF. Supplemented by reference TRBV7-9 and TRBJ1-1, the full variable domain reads DTGVSQNPRHKITKRGQNVTFRCDPISEHNRLYWYRQTLGQGPEFLTYFQNEAQLEKSRLLSDRFSAERPKGSFSTLEIQRTEQGDSAMYLCASSLVNTEAFFGQGTRLTVV.